What follows are 29 T cell receptor beta chains derived from one specimen sequenced in a study of early T cells in non-severe SARS-CoV-2 infection. TCRdb called the 5' RACE reads again in MiXCR, with one record for every CDR3 protein. The sample gives tens of thousands of distinct CDR3 sequences, roughly 12% of which show up once; around 1.5% is in the top ten. The sequenced sample was whole blood, obtained at baseline. The receptor source for this set is an adult who was a healthcare worker with PCR-confirmed SARS-CoV-2 infection or an uninfected control (not recorded which).

This clonotype was detected only a few times. The rearrangement links TRBV5-1 to TRBJ2-1, with 7 bases aligning to TRBD1. CDR1 SGHRS and CDR2 YFSETQ come from the germline V gene. V was pared by 6 bases and J by 7 bases, with 7 bases of the junction left unmatched. The CDR3 runs 13 residues. This CDR3 reads CASTQTGYNEQFF. In DNA form, the CDR3 reads TGCGCCAGCACCCAGACAGGGTATAATGAGCAGTTCTTC.

This clonotype has a handful of counts. The chain links TRBV20-1 to TRBJ1-4; TRBD1 aligns across 8 bases. The ends lost 0 bases at V and 7 bases at J; junction bases unmatched: 7. The CDR3 is 15 amino acids. The germline V gene has CDR1 DFQATT and CDR2 SNEGSKA (reference sequence). CDR3 region: CSARDPGRGLEKLFF. DNA for the CDR3: TGCAGTGCTAGAGATCCGGGCAGGGGGCTTGAAAAACTGTTTTTT.

This chain links TRBV6-5 with TRBJ1-2, with D possibly matching TRBD1 (5 bases). Germline assignment: CDR1 MNHEY and CDR2 SVGAGI. The CDR3 runs to 13 residues. Trimming removed 2 bases at V and 6 bases at J, with 10 bases between. The CDR3, as DNA: TGTGCCAGCAGTTACCGGGGACGGGATGGCTACACCTTC. Amino acid sequence: CASSYRGRDGYTF.

This clonotype has at least ten counts. The rearrangement links TRBV3-1 to TRBJ2-7; D is unclear. CDR3 size: 12 residues. Trimming took 4 bases from V and 0 from J, leaving 4 bases between them. Germline V gives CDR1 LGHDT, CDR2 YNNKEL (reference sequence). The CDR3 is CASSLSSYEQYF. The CDR3, as DNA: TGTGCCAGCAGCCTAAGCTCCTACGAGCAGTACTTC.

The CDR3 coding sequence is TGTGCCAGCATCTCCCCAGGCGGTGAGCAGTTCTTC. Translation gives CASISPGGEQFF. V usage is TRBV27 and J usage is TRBJ2-1; D not certain. Trimming cost V 7 bases and J 9 bases, with 13 bases left between them. Germline V gene sequence: CDR1 MNHEY, CDR2 SMNVEV (reference sequence). The CDR3 sequence is 12 residues long.

The chain couples TRBV2 to TRBJ2-5, with 10 bases lining up with TRBD1. There are 16 residues in the CDR3. The germline V gene has CDR1 SNHLY and CDR2 FYNNEI. V dropped 4 bases and J dropped 4; count of bases not matched to a gene: 9. The CDR3 sequence: CASSVSLGQGRETQYF. In nucleotides, the CDR3 is TGTGCCAGCAGTGTATCCCTGGGACAGGGGCGAGAGACCCAGTACTTC. Full variable domain (outside the CDR3, taken from reference TRBV2 and TRBJ2-5): EPEVTQTPSHQVTQMGQEVILRCVPISNHLYFYWYRQILGQKVEFLVSFYNNEISEKSEIFDDQFSVERPDGSNFTLKIRSTKLEDSAMYFCASSVSLGQGRETQYFGPGTRLLVL.

The chain employs TRBV10-1 and TRBJ2-1, with D perhaps matching TRBD1 or TRBD2 (5 bases each). From germline, CDR1 is WNHNN and CDR2 SYGVQD (reference sequence). The V and J ends lost 8 bases and 6 bases respectively, with 11 bases between them. The CDR3 extends over 12 amino acids. The CDR3: CASAGAGNEQFF. CDR3 DNA sequence: TGCGCCAGCGCTGGGGCGGGCAATGAGCAGTTCTTC.

This clonotype showed up many times. This rearrangement joins TRBV5-4 to TRBJ2-7; 7 bases match TRBD1. The CDR3 spans 14 residues. With 4 bases clipped from V and 0 bases from J, the junction kept 4 bases outside the gene matches. Germline CDR1 and CDR2: SGHNT and YYREEE (reference sequence). CDR3 DNA: TGTGCCAGCAGCGCGACAGGGTTCTCCTACGAGCAGTACTTC. Protein sequence: CASSATGFSYEQYF.

This rearrangement joins TRBV4-3 to TRBJ2-1, with TRBD1 matching 7 bases. V lost 4 bases, J lost 9 bases, and 6 bases stayed unmatched. CDR3 size: 13 residues. Germline loops: CDR1 LGHNA, CDR2 YSLEER. This CDR3 reads CASSLKGAGEQFF. DNA for the CDR3: TGCGCCAGCAGCCTGAAGGGGGCCGGTGAGCAGTTCTTC.

The gene calls are TRBV24-1 and TRBJ2-1, with D tentatively TRBD2 (5 bases). The CDR3 runs 13 residues. Trimming took 4 bases from V and 5 from J, leaving 8 bases between them. Germline V lookup: CDR1 KGHDR, CDR2 SFDVKD. The DNA of the CDR3 is TGTGCCACCAGTGACGGACTCGACAATGAGCAGTTCTTC. This translates into CATSDGLDNEQFF.

The V and J genes are TRBV11-3 and TRBJ1-6; D is perhaps TRBD1 (6 bases). The CDR3 extends over 13 amino acids. Trimming pared 2 bases from V and 7 bases from J, leaving 6 bases between. Germline CDR1 reads SGHNT; CDR2 reads YENEEA. The CDR3 DNA follows: TGTGCCAGCAGCTTAACAGGGAATTCACCCCTCCACTTT. Translating gives CASSLTGNSPLHF.

The chain links TRBV28 to TRBJ2-1, with 14 bases identical to TRBD2. CDR1 MDHEN and CDR2 SYDVKM come from the germline V gene. V lost 5 bases to trimming and J lost 2 bases; unmatched junction nucleotides: 11. This CDR3 is 19 amino acids long. CDR3 nucleotides: TGTGCCAGCAGTACAACCCAGGGACTAGCGGGAGTCCCCTACAATGAGCAGTTCTTC. This codes for CASSTTQGLAGVPYNEQFF.

This chain joins TRBV9 and TRBJ2-3; maybe TRBD1 (6 bases). V lost 4 bases and J 0 bases, leaving 12 bases between the germline ends. The germline V gene has CDR1 SGDLS and CDR2 YYNGEE. The CDR3 is made up of 15 amino acids. In DNA, the CDR3 is TGTGCCAGCAGCACAGGACAGTCCAGCACAGATACGCAGTATTTT. Residues: CASSTGQSSTDTQYF.

This clonotype was seen ten or more times. The chain employs TRBV11-2 and TRBJ2-3; perhaps TRBD2 as D (5 bases). The CDR3 is made up of 15 amino acids. Germline CDR1 and CDR2: SGHAT and FQNNGV. Trimming took 6 bases from V and 0 from J, leaving 13 bases between them. CDR3 sequence: CASSQSGLSTDTQYF. CDR3 DNA sequence: TGTGCCAGCAGTCAATCCGGACTTAGCACAGATACGCAGTATTTT.

The CDR3 coding sequence is TGTGCCAGTAGACAGCCGAACACCGGGGAGCTGTTTTTT. Translation gives CASRQPNTGELFF. This chain connects TRBV19 to TRBJ2-2; D is ambiguous. Germline CDR1 is LNHDA and CDR2 is SQIVND (reference sequence). Trimming removed 6 bases from V and 0 bases from J, with 5 bases in between. This CDR3 is 13 amino acids long. Complete variable domain (other parts from reference TRBV19 and TRBJ2-2): DGGITQSPKYLFRKEGQNVTLSCEQNLNHDAMYWYRQDPGQGLRLIYYSQIVNDFQKGDIAEGYSVSREKKESFPLTVTSAQKNPTAFYLCASRQPNTGELFFGEGSRLTVL.

This clonotype was detected a few times. This chain uses TRBV20-1 with TRBJ1-1; 9 positions match TRBD1. V lost 1 base and J lost 4; bases outside the gene matches: 4. The CDR3 is made up of 14 amino acids. Looked up from germline, CDR1 is DFQATT and CDR2 is SNEGSKA (reference sequence). The chain's CDR3 is CSARVGDRATEAFF. The CDR3 DNA follows: TGCAGTGCTAGAGTAGGGGACAGGGCCACTGAAGCTTTCTTT.

The chain recombines TRBV4-3 with TRBJ2-1, with a possible D match to TRBD2 (6 bases). The CDR3 spans 16 residues. Germline CDR1 reads LGHNA; CDR2 reads YSLEER. V lost 0 bases and J 4 bases, leaving 13 bases between the germline ends. This CDR3 reads CASSQDEGLGYNEQFF. The CDR3 nucleotides are TGCGCCAGCAGCCAAGACGAGGGACTGGGGTACAATGAGCAGTTCTTC.

The genes are TRBV29-1 and TRBJ2-7, with D tentatively TRBD2 (5 bases). V was trimmed by 2 bases and J by 5 bases, leaving 7 bases between them. The CDR3 spans 11 residues. Germline V gives CDR1 SQVTM, CDR2 ANQGSEA. In nucleotides, the CDR3 is TGCAGCGTTGAAAACGGGGACGAGCAGTACTTC. Translation gives CSVENGDEQYF.

This clonotype has more than one count but fewer than ten. The chain joins TRBV23-1 to TRBJ2-2; a possible D gene is TRBD1 (5 bases). TRBV23-1 is annotated as an ORF whose role is uncertain. V lost 8 bases, J lost 3 bases, and 19 bases lay in between. The CDR3 extends over 16 amino acids. This CDR3 reads CASGPVTQGYTGELFF. CDR3 in DNA: TGCGCCAGCGGTCCTGTGACGCAGGGCTACACCGGGGAGCTGTTTTTT.

The CDR3 DNA sequence: TGCAGTGCAGGTGTCCGAGGGGAGACCCAGTACTTC. As protein: CSAGVRGETQYF. The chain joins TRBV20-1 to TRBJ2-5, with D perhaps matching TRBD2 (5 bases). The CDR3 is 12 amino acids. The V gene's germline CDR1 is DFQATT and CDR2 SNEGSKA (reference sequence). The V and J ends lost 6 bases and 5 bases respectively, with 13 bases between them.

The chain links TRBV11-2 to TRBJ2-1; weak D call: TRBD2 (7 bases). V lost 6 bases to trimming and J lost 13 bases, with 25 bases between them. The CDR3 consists of 15 residues. Per germline, CDR1 SGHAT and CDR2 FQNNGV. In DNA, the CDR3 is TGTGCCAGCAGTCCAACCGCGGGGGCCTTGTCATTTCAGTTCTTC. It translates to CASSPTAGALSFQFF. The full variable domain, rest sourced from reference TRBV11-2 and TRBJ2-1, is EAGVAQSPRYKIIEKRQSVAFWCNPISGHATLYWYQQILGQGPKLLIQFQNNGVVDDSQLPKDRFSAERLKGVDSTLKIQPAKLEDSAVYLCASSPTAGALSFQFFGPGTRLTVL.

The genes are TRBV3-1 and TRBJ2-3; possibly TRBD1 or TRBD2 for D (6 bases each). This CDR3 is 17 amino acids long. Germline V gene lookup returns CDR1 LGHDT and CDR2 YNNKEL (reference sequence). V lost 0 bases and J 1 base, leaving 14 bases between the germline ends. The CDR3, as DNA: TGTGCCAGCAGCCAAGATCTCCCGAGGGGGGGCACAGATACGCAGTATTTT. Its translation: CASSQDLPRGGTDTQYF.

V and J are TRBV7-9 and TRBJ2-7, with 7 bases lining up with TRBD1. This CDR3 region has 13 residues. V trimming: 10 bases; J trimming: 5 bases; junction bases outside the gene matches: 11. CDR1 is SEHNR, CDR2 FQNEAQ, per germline (reference sequence). The CDR3 region has the DNA TGTGCCACCTTGCGGACAGGATTCAACGAGCAGTACTTC. This translates into CATLRTGFNEQYF.

The genes are TRBV28 and TRBJ1-1; D remains ambiguous. From germline, CDR1 is MDHEN and CDR2 SYDVKM. V was clipped by 6 bases and J by 4 bases, with 9 bases between them. The CDR3 spans 12 residues. The CDR3 DNA follows: TGTGCCAGCAGGTATACGGGCACTGAAGCTTTCTTT. Residues: CASRYTGTEAFF.

The table lists this clonotype with a count of one. This chain connects TRBV6-2 or TRBV6-3 to TRBJ1-1, with no clear D. Germline V gives CDR1 MNHEY, CDR2 SVGEGT. The V and J ends lost 3 bases and 7 bases respectively, with 9 bases between them. The CDR3 contains 12 residues. The CDR3: CASSYPDIEAFF. The CDR3 nucleotides are TGTGCCAGCAGTTATCCAGATATTGAAGCTTTCTTT.

This clonotype has more than one count but fewer than ten. The gene calls are TRBV2 and TRBJ1-2; no clear D gene. There are 13 residues in the CDR3. V was cut by 3 bases and J by 7 bases, with 12 bases left in between. In germline, CDR1 is SNHLY, CDR2 FYNNEI. The CDR3 region has the DNA TGTGCCAGCAGTGATCCCGATCCAGGTGGCTACACCTTC. Protein product: CASSDPDPGGYTF.

In DNA, the CDR3 is TGTGCCAGCAGTTTCTCTGAGGGCTACACCTTC. Its protein is CASSFSEGYTF. The chain carries TRBV28 and TRBJ1-2; no clear D gene. The CDR3 consists of 11 residues. Per germline, CDR1 MDHEN and CDR2 SYDVKM. V lost 3 bases to trimming and J lost 8 bases, with 7 bases between them.

There are a few counts of this clonotype. The V gene is TRBV28, the J gene TRBJ2-2, with 8 bases identical to TRBD1. Germline V gene sequence: CDR1 MDHEN, CDR2 SYDVKM. The CDR3 is 15 amino acids. The V and J ends lost 6 bases and 2 bases, in that order; junction bases with no gene match: 5. The CDR3 nucleotides are TGTGCCAGCAGGCGGACAGGGCAAAACACCGGGGAGCTGTTTTTT. The encoded protein is CASRRTGQNTGELFF.

This clonotype was observed many times. The chain couples TRBV25-1 to TRBJ2-5, with 7 bases matching TRBD2. The CDR3 spans 16 residues. V was clipped by 5 bases and J by 0 bases; unmatched bases: 9. In germline, CDR1 is MGHDK, CDR2 SYGVNS. The CDR3 loop is CASSTTPGLYQETQYF. In nucleotides, the CDR3 is TGTGCCAGCAGTACGACGCCGGGACTATACCAAGAGACCCAGTACTTC.